These 27 T cell receptor beta chains share one sample of origin, sequenced in a study of blood T cell repertoires in COVID-19. The repertoire was sequenced with immunoSEQ multiplex PCR; TCRdb's copy has only in-frame clones and lacks some. The sample contains 200,000 to 250,000 clones, 75% to 90% of which appear only once. Sequencing was performed on PBMCs or T cells enriched from blood (not recorded which). The origin of the receptors is a man aged 50 to 60 who had been exposed to COVID-19.

This clone has more than one count but fewer than ten. This chain joins TRBV11-3 and TRBJ1-3; perhaps TRBD1 as D (5 bases). The germline V gene has CDR1 SGHNT and CDR2 YENEEA. V was trimmed by 5 bases and J by 5 bases, leaving 7 bases between them. This CDR3 spans 12 amino acids. The CDR3 nucleotides read TGTGCCAGCAGCCAGGGTCGAAACACCATATATTTT. Protein product: CASSQGRNTIYF.

The chain carries TRBV7-2 and TRBJ1-5; tentatively, D is TRBD1 (5 bases). The CDR3 covers 14 residues. Trimming pared 5 bases from V and 3 bases from J, leaving 11 bases between. The V gene's germline CDR1 is SGHTA and CDR2 FQGNSA. CDR3 in DNA: TGTGCCAGCAGCCCAGACAGCTTCAATCAGCCCCAGCATTTT. Its protein is CASSPDSFNQPQHF. The whole variable domain, filled in from reference TRBV7-2 and TRBJ1-5, reads GAGVSQSPSNKVTEKGKDVELRCDPISGHTALYWYRQSLGQGLEFLIYFQGNSAPDKSGLPSDRFSAERTGGSVSTLTIQRTQQEDSAVYLCASSPDSFNQPQHFGDGTRLSIL.

This CDR3 reads CASSLGAGRTDTQYF. CDR3 bases: TGTGCCAGCAGCTTGGGAGCGGGACGCACAGATACGCAGTATTTT. This chain uses TRBV5-4 with TRBJ2-3; 7 bases fit TRBD2. The CDR3 is made up of 15 amino acids. Per germline, CDR1 SGHNT and CDR2 YYREEE (reference sequence). The ends lost 0 bases at V and 1 base at J; junction bases unmatched: 2.

The J gene is TRBJ2-1, the V gene TRBV11-3, with D possibly being TRBD1 (6 bases). Germline CDR1 reads SGHNT; CDR2 reads YENEEA. V was shortened by 0 bases and J by 3 bases, with 12 bases between the two germline ends. The CDR3 is 16 residues long. The CDR3 nucleotides are TGTGCCAGCAGCTTAGATAGGCAGGGGATCTACAATGAGCAGTTCTTC. It codes for CASSLDRQGIYNEQFF.

The chain uses TRBV30 and TRBJ2-1; D call uncertain. V lost 0 bases, J lost 14 bases, and 11 bases lay in between. This CDR3 is built from 11 residues. Germline V CDR1 and CDR2: GTSNPN, SVGIG (reference sequence). The CDR3 spells CAWSVGGLEFF. The CDR3 region has the DNA TGTGCCTGGAGTGTAGGCGGATTGGAGTTCTTC.

The chain joins TRBV18 to TRBJ2-5; 7 nucleotides align to TRBD1. The ends lost 4 bases at V and 2 bases at J; junction bases unmatched: 7. The CDR3 spans 15 residues. Germline V gene data show CDR1 as KGHSH and CDR2 as LQKENI. The CDR3 loop reads CASSRSWDRQETQYF. DNA for the CDR3: TGTGCCAGCTCACGCTCCTGGGACAGACAAGAGACCCAGTACTTC.

J is TRBJ1-5 and V is TRBV7-6; D unclear. The CDR3 runs 15 residues. The V end was cut by 0 bases, the J end by 4 bases, with 10 bases between. CDR1 is SGHVS and CDR2 is FNYEAQ in the germline V gene. The CDR3 spells CASSLAGAGNQPQHF. CDR3 DNA sequence: TGTGCCAGCAGCTTAGCGGGAGCCGGTAATCAGCCCCAGCATTTT. Using reference TRBV7-6 and TRBJ1-5 for the parts outside the CDR3, the full variable domain is GAGVSQSPRYKVTKRGQDVALRCDPISGHVSLYWYRQALGQGPEFLTYFNYEAQQDKSGLPNDRFSAERPEGSISTLTIQRTEQRDSAMYRCASSLAGAGNQPQHFGDGTRLSIL.

This chain links TRBV7-8 with TRBJ2-7; D gene unclear. This CDR3 has 13 amino acids. From germline, CDR1 is SGHVS and CDR2 FQNEAQ. V shed 0 bases and J shed 0 bases, with 3 bases lying between them. In DNA, the CDR3 is TGTGCCAGCAGCTTAGCCATCTCCTACGAGCAGTACGTC. Translating gives CASSLAISYEQYV.

This rearrangement joins TRBV18 to TRBJ2-3; TRBD1 might be the D (5 bases). This CDR3 is built from 14 residues. Trimming stripped 4 bases from V and 6 bases from J, with 14 bases between. Germline V gene sequence: CDR1 KGHSH, CDR2 LQKENI. In DNA form, the CDR3 reads TGTGCCAGCTCACAGGCAGGGTGGCACGATACGCAGTATTTT. Translated, it gives CASSQAGWHDTQYF.

This chain links TRBV7-5 with TRBJ1-5; the table gives TRBD1 as D, unverified against the DNA. TRBV7-5 is listed as a pseudogene. The CDR3 runs to 15 residues. The CDR3 loop is CARSQDRDGNQPQHF. The CDR3 DNA reads TGTGCCAGAAGCCAAGACAGAGACGGAAATCAGCCCCAGCATTTT.

The chain employs TRBV12-3 or TRBV12-4 and TRBJ2-5; 7 bases fit TRBD1. J gave up 5 bases and V 3 bases, and 3 bases lay outside the gene matches. This CDR3 has 13 residues. CDR3 nucleotide sequence: TGTGCCAGCAGTTTCACAGGGGTCGAGACCCAGTACTTC. Its protein is CASSFTGVETQYF.

This CDR3 reads CATSSRPYNQPQHF. The CDR3 bases are TGTGCCACCAGTAGCCGTCCATACAATCAGCCCCAGCATTTT. This chain joins TRBV24-1 and TRBJ1-5, with D unclear. Trimming removed 6 bases from V and 3 bases from J, with 11 bases in between. The CDR3 length is 14 residues. CDR1 KGHDR and CDR2 SFDVKD come from the germline V gene.

V gene TRBV7-2 combines with J gene TRBJ2-1; D remains unclear. Germline V CDR1 and CDR2: SGHTA, FQGNSA. The CDR3 totals 12 residues. V lost 5 bases and J 5 bases, leaving 7 bases between the germline ends. The CDR3 reads CASSPFHNEQFF. DNA for the CDR3: TGTGCCAGCAGCCCCTTCCACAATGAGCAGTTCTTC.

The V and J genes are TRBV10-3 and TRBJ1-2; 7 bases match TRBD1. CDR1 is ENHRY, CDR2 SYGVKD, per germline. The junction had 7 bases not matched to a gene; V was cut back by 6 bases and J by 3 bases. The CDR3 covers 14 residues. DNA for the CDR3: TGTGCCATCAGAGAAACAGGGGCCGACTATGGCTACACCTTC. It yields the protein CAIRETGADYGYTF.

This clone was counted a single time. V and J are TRBV5-1 and TRBJ2-3; TRBD1 is a possible D gene (5 bases). V gave up 7 bases and J gave up 2 bases, with 11 bases separating them. CDR1 SGHRS and CDR2 YFSETQ come from the germline V gene. This CDR3 is built from 13 residues. The CDR3 loop is CASQRGTTDTQYF. The CDR3 DNA reads TGCGCCAGCCAAAGGGGAACCACAGATACGCAGTATTTT.

The V and J genes are TRBV7-3 and TRBJ1-2; 8 bases agree with TRBD1. The CDR3 consists of 14 residues. J lost 7 bases, V lost 5 bases, and 9 bases had no gene match. Germline V gene sequence: CDR1 SGHTA, CDR2 FQGTGA. The CDR3 DNA sequence: TGTGCCAGCAGCCTCGACAGGGGATTAGGTGGCTACACCTTC. It is translated as CASSLDRGLGGYTF. The full variable domain, in which reference TRBV7-3 and TRBJ1-2 provide the parts outside the CDR3, is GAGVSQTPSNKVTEKGKYVELRCDPISGHTALYWYRQSLGQGPEFLIYFQGTGAADDSGLPNDRFFAVRPEGSVSTLKIQRTERGDSAVYLCASSLDRGLGGYTFGSGTRLTVV.

The genes are TRBV28 and TRBJ1-5; no clear D gene. Germline V lookup: CDR1 MDHEN, CDR2 SYDVKM. The CDR3 runs 14 residues. The V and J ends lost 6 bases and 7 bases respectively, with 16 bases between them. CDR3 sequence (DNA): TGTGCCAGCAGGGGCGGAGCGGGAGGCCAGCCCCAGCATTTT. Amino acids: CASRGGAGGQPQHF.

The rearrangement joins TRBV18 to TRBJ2-6; 7 bases map to TRBD1. Per germline, CDR1 KGHSH and CDR2 LQKENI. This CDR3 is built from 16 residues. The ends lost 5 bases at V and 2 bases at J; junction bases unmatched: 6. The CDR3 sequence: CASSAYRGTGANVLTF. The CDR3 coding sequence is TGTGCCAGCTCAGCATACAGGGGAACTGGGGCCAACGTCCTGACTTTC.

V gene TRBV6-1 combines with J gene TRBJ1-6; 7 bases fit TRBD1. V shed 0 bases, J shed 6 bases, and the junction held 8 bases outside the gene matches. The CDR3 has 17 amino acids. Germline CDR1 is MNHNS and CDR2 is SASEGT. The CDR3 nucleotides read TGTGCCAGCAGTGAAGCGGTCCCCAGGGGGTTTAATTCACCCCTCCACTTT. The encoded protein is CASSEAVPRGFNSPLHF.

V usage is TRBV28 and J usage is TRBJ2-7; possibly TRBD2 for D (6 bases). Germline V CDR1 and CDR2: MDHEN, SYDVKM. Deletions cut 6 bases from V and 0 bases from J, with 18 bases between. The CDR3 extends over 16 amino acids. Here the CDR3 reads CASSPPPEGLSYEQYF. The CDR3 bases are TGTGCCAGCAGCCCCCCCCCGGAGGGCCTCTCCTACGAGCAGTACTTC.

A few counts support this clone. The V and J genes are TRBV28 and TRBJ1-4; no clear D. Looked up from germline, CDR1 is MDHEN and CDR2 is SYDVKM. This CDR3 is 14 amino acids long. V lost 5 bases, J lost 11 bases, and 18 bases lay in between. CDR3 amino acids: CASSPTFGRGKLFF. In nucleotides, the CDR3 is TGTGCCAGCAGTCCCACTTTTGGCCGAGGGAAACTGTTTTTT.

V is TRBV7-8 and J is TRBJ1-6, with D unclear. The CDR3 runs to 15 residues. Trimming stripped 2 bases from V and 9 bases from J, with 14 bases between. CDR1 and CDR2 from the germline V gene are SGHVS and FQNEAQ. The CDR3 protein is CASSLLRPVGSPLHF. In DNA form, the CDR3 reads TGTGCCAGCAGCTTACTGAGGCCTGTGGGTTCACCCCTCCACTTT.

V gene TRBV25-1 combines with J gene TRBJ2-6; no clear D gene. The CDR3 totals 15 residues. Trimming left V 4 bases short and J 1 base short, with 8 bases between. Germline values: CDR1 MGHDK, CDR2 SYGVNS. CDR3 in DNA: TGTGCCAGCAGTGTGGCCGGGTCTGGGGCCAACGTCCTGACTTTC. Amino acid sequence: CASSVAGSGANVLTF.

V gene TRBV27 combines with J gene TRBJ2-5; D unresolved. The germline V gene encodes CDR1 MNHEY and CDR2 SMNVEV (reference sequence). The length of the CDR3 is 14 residues. Trimming cost V 0 bases and J 4 bases, with 9 bases left between them. As DNA, the CDR3 is TGTGCCAGCAGTTTATCCTGGGCCCCAGAGACCCAGTACTTC. Translation gives CASSLSWAPETQYF.

The V call is TRBV15, the J call TRBJ2-4, with D possibly TRBD2 on 6 matching bases. The CDR3 is made up of 16 amino acids. Per the germline V gene, CDR1 is LNHNV and CDR2 is YYDKDF (reference sequence). The V gene lost 1 base and the J gene lost 3 bases, with 13 bases spanning the gap. For the CDR3, the DNA is TGTGCCACCAGCAGAGCCCGGAGGGGCGACAAAAACATTCAGTACTTC. Residues: CATSRARRGDKNIQYF. Full variable domain (remainder filled in from reference TRBV15 and TRBJ2-4): DAMVIQNPRYQVTQFGKPVTLSCSQTLNHNVMYWYQQKSSQAPKLLFHYYDKDFNNEADTPDNFQSRRPNTSFCFLDIRSPGLGDTAMYLCATSRARRGDKNIQYFGAGTRLSVL.

The J gene is TRBJ2-2, the V gene TRBV5-1; D unclear. The length of the CDR3 is 12 residues. Germline CDR1 is SGHRS and CDR2 is YFSETQ. V lost 0 bases to trimming and J lost 7 bases, with 4 bases between them. Written as DNA, the CDR3 is TGCGCCAGCAGCTTGGTCTTCGGGGAGCTGTTTTTT. This encodes CASSLVFGELFF. Full variable domain (missing parts from reference TRBV5-1 and TRBJ2-2): KAGVTQTPRYLIKTRGQQVTLSCSPISGHRSVSWYQQTPGQGLQFLFEYFSETQRNKGNFPGRFSGRQFSNSRSEMNVSTLELGDSALYLCASSLVFGELFFGEGSRLTVL.

This chain links TRBV7-3 with TRBJ2-1; D not resolved. The CDR3 is made up of 13 amino acids. Trimming pared 1 base from V and 7 bases from J, leaving 8 bases between. CDR1 and CDR2 (germline): SGHTA, FQGTGA. CDR3 nucleotide sequence: TGTGCCAGCAGCTTAATATCGCGTAATGAGCAGTTCTTC. Encoded protein: CASSLISRNEQFF. Variable domain in full (rest from reference TRBV7-3 and TRBJ2-1): GAGVSQTPSNKVTEKGKYVELRCDPISGHTALYWYRQSLGQGPEFLIYFQGTGAADDSGLPNDRFFAVRPEGSVSTLKIQRTERGDSAVYLCASSLISRNEQFFGPGTRLTVL.